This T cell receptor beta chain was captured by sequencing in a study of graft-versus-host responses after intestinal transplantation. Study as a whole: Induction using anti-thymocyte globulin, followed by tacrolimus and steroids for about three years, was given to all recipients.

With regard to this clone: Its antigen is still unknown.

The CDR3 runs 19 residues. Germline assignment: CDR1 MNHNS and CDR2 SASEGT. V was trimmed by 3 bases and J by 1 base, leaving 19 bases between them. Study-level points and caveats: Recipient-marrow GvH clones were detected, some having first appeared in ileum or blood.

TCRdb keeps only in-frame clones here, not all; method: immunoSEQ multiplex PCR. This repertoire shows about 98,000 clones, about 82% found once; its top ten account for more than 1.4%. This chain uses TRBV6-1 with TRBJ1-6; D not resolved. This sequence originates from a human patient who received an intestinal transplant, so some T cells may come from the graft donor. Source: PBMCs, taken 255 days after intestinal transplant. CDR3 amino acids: CASSETENFERSYNSPLHF. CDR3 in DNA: TGTGCCAGCAGTGAGACGGAGAATTTCGAACGGTCCTATAATTCACCCCTCCACTTT.